The clone carrying this T cell receptor beta chain was seen only a few times. Germline-derived CDR1 and CDR2 are SGHTA and FQGTGA. The CDR3 has 14 amino acids. The V end lost 5 bases, the J end lost 0 bases, and 8 bases lay between the germline ends. This specimen belongs to a study of blood T cell repertoires in COVID-19. Looking at the study overall: Whether acute or convalescent, the COVID-19 samples came from the United States, Italy and Spain. The analysed material was cDNA or gDNA that came from T cells, B-cell-depleted T cells, or PBMCs.

One Seattle source followed patients from active infection through their disease course. Methods used by the authors: Reference gene primer amplification gave nucleated cell count estimates. Sequencing was performed with immunoSEQ multiplex PCR; in TCRdb, only in-frame clones are kept and a portion is missing. V and J calls and clone size are copied from that table; D and trimming were computed from the DNA. The table records 250,000 to 350,000 clones, less than 85% of them present only once. The V and J genes are TRBV7-3 and TRBJ1-3; D gene unclear. The sequencing sample was made of peripheral blood. The sequence came from a human donor with COVID-19, enrolled during active disease. The donor label of this sample is uncertain. The CDR3 nucleotides read TGTGCCAGCAGCCCGCTCAGCTCTGGAAACACCATATATTTT. This encodes CASSPLSSGNTIYF.